The 18 T cell receptor beta chains below all came from one sample that was sequenced in a study of blood T cell repertoires in COVID-19. Data came from immunoSEQ multiplex PCR; TCRdb stores just in-frame clones and leaves some out. Of approximately 100,000 clones in the sample, around four fifths were seen once. Material: peripheral blood. These receptors originate from a woman in her sixties with acute or convalescent COVID-19.

The DNA for the CDR3 is TGTGCCACCAGTGAGCCCGGGACAGTAGAGACCCAGTACTTC. Translation: CATSEPGTVETQYF. V gene TRBV24-1 combines with J gene TRBJ2-5; 7 bases match TRBD1. V lost 4 bases to trimming and J lost 4 bases; unmatched junction nucleotides: 5. Germline CDR1 and CDR2: KGHDR and SFDVKD. The CDR3 contains 14 residues.

The V and J genes are TRBV9 and TRBJ1-2; possibly TRBD1 for D (5 bases). Germline lookup yields CDR1 SGDLS and CDR2 YYNGEE. Trimming shortened V by 4 bases and J by 7 bases, and 23 bases separated the two germline ends. The CDR3 extends over 16 amino acids. Written as DNA, the CDR3 is TGTGCCAGCAGCCCAAGAACAGGTTCCTTGATGGGTGGCTACACCTTC. Encoded protein: CASSPRTGSLMGGYTF.

The CDR3 is CASSLASGTGPGANVLTF. Here the CDR3 DNA reads TGTGCCAGCAGCTTAGCGAGCGGGACAGGGCCTGGGGCCAACGTCCTGACTTTC. V is TRBV7-2 and J is TRBJ2-6; 9 nucleotides match TRBD1. The V segment lost 0 bases and the J segment 2 bases; nucleotides outside the gene matches: 5. Germline loops: CDR1 SGHTA, CDR2 FQGNSA. The CDR3 covers 18 residues.

The gene calls are TRBV20-1 and TRBJ2-7; tentatively, D is TRBD1 (6 bases). V was trimmed by 7 bases and J by 4 bases, leaving 11 bases between them. Germline V CDR1 and CDR2: DFQATT, SNEGSKA (reference sequence). The CDR3 runs 11 residues. The CDR3 DNA reads as TGCAGTGTTAGGACAGTTTACGAGCAGTACTTC. This gives the protein CSVRTVYEQYF.

The rearrangement links TRBV28 to TRBJ1-2; the D gene is possibly TRBD1 (6 bases). The CDR3 runs to 13 residues. In germline, CDR1 is MDHEN, CDR2 SYDVKM. Trimming left V 2 bases short and J 8 bases short, with 12 bases between. The CDR3 protein is CASSLRTDWGYTF. In DNA form, the CDR3 reads TGTGCCAGCAGTTTAAGGACAGATTGGGGCTACACCTTC.

This clone was detected only once. V gene TRBV3-1 (or the pseudogene TRBV3-2) combines with J gene TRBJ1-4; D remains ambiguous. CDR1 is LGHDT and CDR2 is YNNKEL in the germline V gene (reference sequence). The length of the CDR3 is 16 residues. The ends were cut back, 4 bases at V and 2 bases at J, with 14 bases in the middle. The CDR3 DNA is TGTGCCAGCAGCCCCTTGGGAGAGGGTACTAATGAAAAACTGTTTTTT. It specifies CASSPLGEGTNEKLFF.

The V call is TRBV7-8, the J call TRBJ2-1; 7 bases are a match to TRBD1. V gave up 5 bases and J gave up 6 bases; unmatched junction bases: 4. The germline V gene has CDR1 SGHVS and CDR2 FQNEAQ. This CDR3 region has 13 residues. The CDR3 nucleotides are TGTGCCAGCAGCCAGGACAGGTTCAATGAGCAGTTCTTC. The encoded protein is CASSQDRFNEQFF.

The chain carries TRBV19 and TRBJ2-1; D gene ambiguous. The CDR3 consists of 14 residues. V was shortened by 7 bases and J by 0 bases, with 10 bases between the two germline ends. Germline V lookup: CDR1 LNHDA, CDR2 SQIVND (reference sequence). In nucleotides, the CDR3 is TGTGCCAGTAAGGCGAGGAGCTCCTACAATGAGCAGTTCTTC. Amino acid sequence: CASKARSSYNEQFF. Full variable domain (outside the CDR3, taken from reference TRBV19 and TRBJ2-1): DGGITQSPKYLFRKEGQNVTLSCEQNLNHDAMYWYRQDPGQGLRLIYYSQIVNDFQKGDIAEGYSVSREKKESFPLTVTSAQKNPTAFYLCASKARSSYNEQFFGPGTRLTVL.

J is TRBJ2-1 and V is TRBV20-1; D unresolved. CDR3 size: 11 residues. V lost 6 bases to trimming and J lost 9 bases, with 12 bases between them. Germline V gene lookup returns CDR1 DFQATT and CDR2 SNEGSKA (reference sequence). CDR3 in amino acids: CSAASGGEQFF. CDR3 in DNA: TGCAGTGCCGCTTCCGGTGGTGAGCAGTTCTTC.

This rearrangement joins TRBV19 to TRBJ2-2; D is uncertain. The CDR3 runs to 13 residues. The V gene lost 10 bases and the J gene lost 2 bases, with 11 bases spanning the gap. Germline CDR1 reads LNHDA; CDR2 reads SQIVND (reference sequence). CDR3: CATRLPNTGELFF. The CDR3 nucleotides read TGTGCCACCAGGCTACCCAACACCGGGGAGCTGTTTTTT.

V is TRBV11-2 and J is TRBJ2-1; 8 bases line up with TRBD2. From germline, CDR1 is SGHAT and CDR2 FQNNGV. This CDR3 region has 15 residues. The ends lost 0 bases at V and 7 bases at J; junction bases unmatched: 5. The CDR3 protein is CASSLELAGLNEQFF. The CDR3 DNA is TGTGCCAGCAGCTTAGAGTTAGCGGGGCTGAATGAGCAGTTCTTC.

This clone was recorded only once. The rearrangement joins TRBV2 to TRBJ1-5; D is undetermined. Trimming stripped 3 bases from V and 7 bases from J, with 7 bases between. The CDR3 is 12 amino acids. The germline CDR1 and CDR2 sequences are SNHLY and FYNNEI. DNA of the CDR3: TGTGCCAGCAGTGAGGAGGGACAGCCCCAGCATTTT. Translating it yields CASSEEGQPQHF.

As regards this clone: This sample includes further DNA sequences coding for the same CDR3. The CDR3 is CASSLRGNYEQYF. The CDR3 DNA is TGTGCCAGCAGTTTAAGAGGTAATTACGAGCAGTACTTC. The chain recombines TRBV12-3 or TRBV12-4 with TRBJ2-7, with D hard to call. With 2 bases removed from V and 4 bases from J, the gap between germline ends came to 9 bases. The CDR3 spans 13 residues.

The rearrangement links TRBV4-2 to TRBJ1-2, with TRBD1 as a possible D gene (5 bases). Trimming took off 1 base at V and 8 bases at J, with 14 bases between the two ends. The CDR3 has 14 residues. Looked up from germline, CDR1 is LGHNA and CDR2 is YNFKEQ. CDR3 amino acids: CASSQAQGSGGYTF. CDR3 in DNA: TGTGCCAGCAGCCAAGCTCAGGGTTCCGGCGGCTACACCTTC.

This chain links TRBV19 with TRBJ1-2; no clear D gene. Germline values: CDR1 LNHDA, CDR2 SQIVND (reference sequence). Trimming took 3 bases from V and 4 from J, leaving 12 bases between them. CDR3 length: 14 residues. The CDR3 region is CASSIEAIGYGYTF. Here the CDR3 DNA reads TGTGCCAGTAGTATTGAGGCCATAGGCTATGGCTACACCTTC.

In nucleotides, the CDR3 is TGTGCCAGCAGCTTAAGACTGTCCCGGGCGGGGGGCCAGAGGGAGCTGTTTTTT. It codes for CASSLRLSRAGGQRELFF. The V call is TRBV7-9, the J call TRBJ2-2, with 8 nucleotides matching TRBD2. J gave up 9 bases and V 2 bases, and 17 bases lay outside the gene matches. Germline loops: CDR1 SEHNR, CDR2 FQNEAQ (reference sequence). The CDR3 covers 18 residues.

This clone was counted once. The genes are TRBV5-1 and TRBJ2-1; a weak D match, TRBD1 (8 bases). V lost 4 bases and J 8 bases, leaving 16 bases between the germline ends. The CDR3 is 14 residues long. Germline CDR1 reads SGHRS; CDR2 reads YFSETQ. The CDR3 reads CASSNGQGGDEQFF. CDR3 coding DNA: TGCGCCAGCAGCAATGGACAGGGAGGGGATGAGCAGTTCTTC.

This clone appeared a single time. The chain joins TRBV7-2 to TRBJ1-2, with 9 bases lining up with TRBD1. Looked up from germline, CDR1 is SGHTA and CDR2 is FQGNSA. The CDR3 covers 14 residues. Germline trimming cut 5 bases from V and 2 bases from J; bases unmatched to any gene: 3. The DNA of the CDR3 is TGTGCCAGCAGCGCCGACAGGGGGAACTATGGCTACACCTTC. Protein product: CASSADRGNYGYTF.